The 9 T cell receptor beta chains below were found in one sample sequenced in a study of beta chain features in type 1 diabetes. Study-level findings and limits: The study found moderately but significantly shorter TCRB CDR3s in all four CD4+ subsets of Type 1 diabetes patients.

These receptors are not linked to any known antigen. The sequenced template was cDNA made from the entire isolated RNA. Repertoires were generated with immunoSEQ multiplex PCR, while TCRdb's copy carries only in-frame clones and drops some. The repertoire has 150,000 or so clones, about 9% of them found once; the top ten carry under 0.65%. Sample: central memory CD4+ T cells from blood. The receptors shown here come from a young woman with type 1 diabetes.

The chain links TRBV19 to TRBJ1-4; D might be TRBD1 (5 bases). Trimming left V 7 bases short and J 8 bases short, with 14 bases between. The CDR3 is 13 amino acids. CDR1 LNHDA and CDR2 SQIVND come from the germline V gene (reference sequence). CDR3 in DNA: TGTGCCAGTAAGGAACAGGCCCAGGAAAAACTGTTTTTT. Translating gives CASKEQAQEKLFF. The full variable domain, rest sourced from reference TRBV19 and TRBJ1-4, is DGGITQSPKYLFRKEGQNVTLSCEQNLNHDAMYWYRQDPGQGLRLIYYSQIVNDFQKGDIAEGYSVSREKKESFPLTVTSAQKNPTAFYLCASKEQAQEKLFFGSGTQLSVL.

The CDR3 DNA sequence: TGTGCCAGCACCCTACAGGTGCCAGCGGGGGAGCAGTACTTC. It codes for CASTLQVPAGEQYF. The chain combines TRBV6-6 with TRBJ2-7, with 7 bases fitting TRBD2. CDR1 and CDR2 from the germline V gene are MNHNY and SVGAGI (reference sequence). This CDR3 is 14 amino acids long. The V gene end was trimmed by 7 bases and the J gene end by 7 bases; junction bases not matched to a gene: 13.

In its sample, this clone was seen a few times. The chain uses TRBV6-6 and TRBJ2-3, with TRBD1 matching 9 bases. V was clipped by 5 bases and J by 1 base; unmatched bases: 7. The CDR3 has 16 amino acids. CDR1 is MNHNY, CDR2 SVGAGI, per germline (reference sequence). The CDR3 here is CASSGRRDRGTDTQYF. The CDR3 nucleotides are TGTGCCAGCAGTGGCCGCCGGGACAGGGGCACAGATACGCAGTATTTT.

In this sample, this clone turned up many times. This chain uses TRBV27 with TRBJ2-1; D possibly corresponds to TRBD1 (6 bases). V lost 4 bases and J 7 bases, leaving 11 bases between the germline ends. CDR3 length: 13 residues. Germline CDR1 reads MNHEY; CDR2 reads SMNVEV (reference sequence). For the CDR3, the DNA is TGTGCCAGCAGTTGGACAGCGGATAATGAGCAGTTCTTC. The encoded protein is CASSWTADNEQFF.

The chain employs TRBV30 and TRBJ2-3, with TRBD2 identical over 10 bases. The CDR3 totals 15 residues. The ends lost 2 bases at V and 1 base at J; junction bases unmatched: 3. CDR1 and CDR2 (germline): GTSNPN, SVGIG (reference sequence). CDR3 protein: CAWSTLAGGTDTQYF. The CDR3 DNA reads TGTGCCTGGAGTACCCTAGCGGGGGGCACAGATACGCAGTATTTT.

This clone was seen a handful of times. Other DNA sequences in the same sample also yield this CDR3. The chain couples TRBV4-1 to TRBJ2-7; 9 bases match TRBD1. Germline CDR1 MGHRA, CDR2 YSYEKL. This CDR3 is built from 15 residues. V lost 1 base and J lost 4; bases outside the gene matches: 5. This chain's CDR3 is CASSQAGTGSYEQYF. The CDR3 DNA follows: TGCGCCAGCAGCCAAGCCGGGACAGGGTCTTACGAGCAGTACTTC.

A few counts support this clone. This chain joins TRBV5-1 and TRBJ2-5, with 9 nucleotides matching TRBD2. V lost 0 bases and J lost 5; bases outside the gene matches: 8. Germline V CDR1 and CDR2: SGHRS, YFSETQ. The CDR3 spans 16 residues. CDR3: CASSLAGGGAGETQYF. CDR3 in DNA: TGCGCCAGCAGCTTGGCCGGCGGGGGGGCCGGGGAGACCCAGTACTTC.

This clone was detected a few times. The chain employs TRBV5-6 and TRBJ1-2, with D possibly being TRBD1 (5 bases). CDR3 size: 15 residues. Germline values: CDR1 SGHDT, CDR2 YYEEEE. Trimming removed 0 bases from V and 4 bases from J, with 13 bases in between. The CDR3 DNA reads TGTGCCAGCAGCTTGGTTGGGGCGCGGGGCTATGGCTACACCTTC. Its protein is CASSLVGARGYGYTF. Full variable domain (remainder filled in from reference TRBV5-6 and TRBJ1-2): DAGVTQSPTHLIKTRGQQVTLRCSPKSGHDTVSWYQQALGQGPQFIFQYYEEEERQRGNFPDRFSGHQFPNYSSELNVNALLLGDSALYLCASSLVGARGYGYTFGSGTRLTVV.

This clone was seen more than once but under ten times. CDR3 sequence (DNA): TGTGCCAGCAGTGAGAGGGGAGGGCAGCCCCAGCATTTT. Protein sequence: CASSERGGQPQHF. This rearrangement joins TRBV2 to TRBJ1-5; D perhaps matches TRBD1 (5 bases). Trimming took off 3 bases at V and 7 bases at J, with 10 bases between the two ends. The CDR3 covers 13 residues. The germline V gene has CDR1 SNHLY and CDR2 FYNNEI.